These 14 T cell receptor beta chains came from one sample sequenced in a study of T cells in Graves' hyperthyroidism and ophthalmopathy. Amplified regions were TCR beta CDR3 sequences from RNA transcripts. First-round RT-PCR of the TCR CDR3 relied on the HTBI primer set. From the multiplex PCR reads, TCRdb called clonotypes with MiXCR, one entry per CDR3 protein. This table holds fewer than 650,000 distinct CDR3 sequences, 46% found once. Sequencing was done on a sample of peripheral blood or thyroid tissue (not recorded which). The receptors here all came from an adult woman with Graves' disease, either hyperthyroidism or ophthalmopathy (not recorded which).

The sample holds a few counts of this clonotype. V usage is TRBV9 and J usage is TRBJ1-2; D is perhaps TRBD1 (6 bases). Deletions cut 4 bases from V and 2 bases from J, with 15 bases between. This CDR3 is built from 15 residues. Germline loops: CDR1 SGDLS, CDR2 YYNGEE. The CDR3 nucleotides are TGTGCCAGCAGCTTAGGGACACTTCTCAACTATGGCTACACCTTC. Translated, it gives CASSLGTLLNYGYTF.

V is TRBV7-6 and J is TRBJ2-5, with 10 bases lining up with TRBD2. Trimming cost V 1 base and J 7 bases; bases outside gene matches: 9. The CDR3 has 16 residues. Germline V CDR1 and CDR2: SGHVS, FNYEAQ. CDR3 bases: TGTGCCAGCAGCTTAGTTCCGGCTAGCGGGAGTGGGACCCAGTACTTC. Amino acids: CASSLVPASGSGTQYF.

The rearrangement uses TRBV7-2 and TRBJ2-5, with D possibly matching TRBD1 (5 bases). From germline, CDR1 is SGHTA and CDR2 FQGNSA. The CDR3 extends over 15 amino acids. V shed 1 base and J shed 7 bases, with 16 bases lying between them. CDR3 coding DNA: TGTGCCAGCAGCTTAGATCAGGGAAGGCTTTCGACCCAGTACTTC. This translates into CASSLDQGRLSTQYF.

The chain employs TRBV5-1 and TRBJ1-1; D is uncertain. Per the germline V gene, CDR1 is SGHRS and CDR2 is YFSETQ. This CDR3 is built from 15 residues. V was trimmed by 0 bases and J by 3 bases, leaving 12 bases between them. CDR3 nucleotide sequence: TGCGCCAGCAGCTTGGATGGGAACGCGGACACTGAAGCTTTCTTT. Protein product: CASSLDGNADTEAFF.

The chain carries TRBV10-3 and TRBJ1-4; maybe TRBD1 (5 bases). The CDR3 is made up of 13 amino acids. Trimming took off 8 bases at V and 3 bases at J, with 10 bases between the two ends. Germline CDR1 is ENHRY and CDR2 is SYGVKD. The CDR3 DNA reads TGTGCCATCGCGGGGACGGCTAATGAAAAACTGTTTTTT. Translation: CAIAGTANEKLFF.

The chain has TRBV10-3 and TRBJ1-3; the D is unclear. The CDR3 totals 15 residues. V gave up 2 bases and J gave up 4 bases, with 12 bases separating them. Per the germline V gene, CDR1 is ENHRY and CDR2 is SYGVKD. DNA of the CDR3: TGTGCCATCAGTGAGGGCCGAGATTGGGGAAACACCATATATTTT. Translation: CAISEGRDWGNTIYF.

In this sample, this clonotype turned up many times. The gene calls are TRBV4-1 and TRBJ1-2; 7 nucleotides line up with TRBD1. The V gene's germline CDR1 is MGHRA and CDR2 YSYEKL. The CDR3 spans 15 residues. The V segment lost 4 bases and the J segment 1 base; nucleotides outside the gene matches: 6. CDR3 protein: CASSRGTDFNYGYTF. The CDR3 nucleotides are TGCGCCAGCAGCCGCGGGACAGACTTTAACTATGGCTACACCTTC.

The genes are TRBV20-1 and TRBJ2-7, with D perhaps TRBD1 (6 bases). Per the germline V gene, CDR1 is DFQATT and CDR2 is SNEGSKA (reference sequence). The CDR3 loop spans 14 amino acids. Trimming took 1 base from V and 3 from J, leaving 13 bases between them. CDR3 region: CSARAGDTDYEQYF. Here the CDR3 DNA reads TGCAGTGCTAGAGCCGGGGACACTGACTACGAGCAGTACTTC.

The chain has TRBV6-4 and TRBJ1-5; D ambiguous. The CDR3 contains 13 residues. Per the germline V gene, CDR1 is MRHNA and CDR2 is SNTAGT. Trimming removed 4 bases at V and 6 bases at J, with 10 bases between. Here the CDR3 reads CASSVEASQPQHF. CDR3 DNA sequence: TGTGCCAGCAGTGTCGAAGCCAGTCAGCCCCAGCATTTT.

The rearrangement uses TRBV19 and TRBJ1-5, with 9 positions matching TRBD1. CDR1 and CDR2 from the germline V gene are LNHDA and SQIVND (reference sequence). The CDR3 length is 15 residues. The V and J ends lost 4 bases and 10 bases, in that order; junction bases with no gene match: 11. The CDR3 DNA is TGTGCCAGTAGTACCCGGGACAGGGATATCAGACCCCAGCATTTT. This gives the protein CASSTRDRDIRPQHF.

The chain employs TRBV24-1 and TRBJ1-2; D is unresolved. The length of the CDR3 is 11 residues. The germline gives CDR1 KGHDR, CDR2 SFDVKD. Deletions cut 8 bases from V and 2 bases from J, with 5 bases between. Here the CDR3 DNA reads TGTGCCACCAAGGGCAACTATGGCTACACCTTC. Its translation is CATKGNYGYTF.

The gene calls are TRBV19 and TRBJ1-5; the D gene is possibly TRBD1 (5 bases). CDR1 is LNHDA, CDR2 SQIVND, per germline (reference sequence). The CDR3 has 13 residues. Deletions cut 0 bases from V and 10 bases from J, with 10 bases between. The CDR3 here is CASSIDRVDPQHF. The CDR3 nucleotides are TGTGCCAGTAGTATAGACAGGGTGGACCCCCAGCATTTT.

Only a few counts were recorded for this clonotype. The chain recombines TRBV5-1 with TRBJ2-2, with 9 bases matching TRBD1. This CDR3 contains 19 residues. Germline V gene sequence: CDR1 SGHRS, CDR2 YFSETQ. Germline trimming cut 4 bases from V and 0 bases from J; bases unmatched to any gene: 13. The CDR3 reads CASSIPPGQGRTNTGELFF. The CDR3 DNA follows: TGCGCCAGCAGCATCCCCCCGGGACAGGGTAGAACGAACACCGGGGAGCTGTTTTTT. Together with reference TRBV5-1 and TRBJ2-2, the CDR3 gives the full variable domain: KAGVTQTPRYLIKTRGQQVTLSCSPISGHRSVSWYQQTPGQGLQFLFEYFSETQRNKGNFPGRFSGRQFSNSRSEMNVSTLELGDSALYLCASSIPPGQGRTNTGELFFGEGSRLTVL.

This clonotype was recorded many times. This CDR3 reads CSARFQSYEQYF. The CDR3 nucleotides are TGCAGTGCTAGATTCCAGTCCTACGAGCAGTACTTC. The chain combines TRBV20-1 with TRBJ2-7, with D unclear. Trimming removed 2 bases from V and 1 base from J, with 6 bases in between. The CDR3 runs 12 residues. Looked up from germline, CDR1 is DFQATT and CDR2 is SNEGSKA (reference sequence).